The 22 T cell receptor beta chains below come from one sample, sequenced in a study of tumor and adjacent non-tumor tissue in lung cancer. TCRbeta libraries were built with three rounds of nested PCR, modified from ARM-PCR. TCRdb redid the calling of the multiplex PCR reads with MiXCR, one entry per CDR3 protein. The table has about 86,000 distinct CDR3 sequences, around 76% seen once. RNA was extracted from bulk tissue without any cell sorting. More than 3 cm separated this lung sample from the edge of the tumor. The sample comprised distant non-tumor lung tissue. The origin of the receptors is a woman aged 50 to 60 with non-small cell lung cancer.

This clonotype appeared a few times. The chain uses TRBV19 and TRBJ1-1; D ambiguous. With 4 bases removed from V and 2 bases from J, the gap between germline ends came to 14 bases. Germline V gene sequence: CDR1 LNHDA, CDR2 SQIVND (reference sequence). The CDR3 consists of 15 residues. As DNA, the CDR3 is TGTGCCAGTAGTAAAACGGCCGGGATCAACACTGAAGCTTTCTTT. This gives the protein CASSKTAGINTEAFF.

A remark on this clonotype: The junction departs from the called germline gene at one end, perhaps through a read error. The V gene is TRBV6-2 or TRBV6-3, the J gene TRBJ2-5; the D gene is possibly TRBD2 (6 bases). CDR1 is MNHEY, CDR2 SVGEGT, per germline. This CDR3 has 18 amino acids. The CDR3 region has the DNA TGTGCCGGCAAGGGACGGCGGGACCCTCGATGTGGACAAGAGACCCGGTACTTC. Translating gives CAGKGRRDPRCGQETRYF.

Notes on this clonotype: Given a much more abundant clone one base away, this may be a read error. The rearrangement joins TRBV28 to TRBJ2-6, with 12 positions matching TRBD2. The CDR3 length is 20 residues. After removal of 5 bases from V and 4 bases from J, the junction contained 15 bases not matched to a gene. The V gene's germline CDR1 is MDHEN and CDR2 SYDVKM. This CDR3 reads CASSPPLAGGQDTGANVLTF. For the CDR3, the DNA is TGTGCCAGCAGTCCACCCCTAGCGGGAGGGCAAGATACAGGGGCCAACGTCCTGACTTTC. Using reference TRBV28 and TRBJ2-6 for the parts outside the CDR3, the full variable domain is DVKVTQSSRYLVKRTGEKVFLECVQDMDHENMFWYRQDPGLGLRLIYFSYDVKMKEKGDIPEGYSVSREKKERFSLILESASTNQTSMYLCASSPPLAGGQDTGANVLTFGAGSRLTVL.

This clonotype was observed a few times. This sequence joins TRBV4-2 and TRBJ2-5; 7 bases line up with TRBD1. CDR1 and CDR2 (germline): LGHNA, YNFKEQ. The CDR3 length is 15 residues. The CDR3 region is CVSSQVPGGQETQYF. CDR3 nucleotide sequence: TGTGTCAGTAGCCAAGTTCCAGGGGGTCAAGAGACCCAGTACTTC.

DNA for the CDR3: TGTGTCAGTAGCCGGGGTAACGACGAGCAGTACTTC. This codes for CVSSRGNDEQYF. The V gene is TRBV11-3, the J gene TRBJ2-7; possibly TRBD2 for D (5 bases). The CDR3 sequence is 12 residues long. CDR1 and CDR2 from the germline V gene are SGHNT and YENEEA.

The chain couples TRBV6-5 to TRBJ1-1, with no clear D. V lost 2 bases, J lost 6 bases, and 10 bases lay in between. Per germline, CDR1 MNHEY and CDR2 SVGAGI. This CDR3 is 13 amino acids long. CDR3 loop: CASSYRINAEAFF. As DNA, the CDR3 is TGTGCCAGCAGTTACCGGATAAACGCTGAAGCTTTCTTT.

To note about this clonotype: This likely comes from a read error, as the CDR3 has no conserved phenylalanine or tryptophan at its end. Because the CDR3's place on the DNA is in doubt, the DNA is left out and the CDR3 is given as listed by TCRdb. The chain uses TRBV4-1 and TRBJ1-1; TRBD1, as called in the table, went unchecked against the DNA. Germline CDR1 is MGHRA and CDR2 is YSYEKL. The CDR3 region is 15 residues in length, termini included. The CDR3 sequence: CASSQGYRDGTETFL.

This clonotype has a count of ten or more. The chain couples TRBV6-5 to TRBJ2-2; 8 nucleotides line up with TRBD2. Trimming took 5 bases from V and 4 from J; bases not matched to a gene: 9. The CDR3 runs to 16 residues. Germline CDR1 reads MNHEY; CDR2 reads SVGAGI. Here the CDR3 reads CASSQPIGRGTGELFF. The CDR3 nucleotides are TGTGCCAGCAGTCAGCCTATCGGGAGGGGCACCGGGGAGCTGTTTTTT.

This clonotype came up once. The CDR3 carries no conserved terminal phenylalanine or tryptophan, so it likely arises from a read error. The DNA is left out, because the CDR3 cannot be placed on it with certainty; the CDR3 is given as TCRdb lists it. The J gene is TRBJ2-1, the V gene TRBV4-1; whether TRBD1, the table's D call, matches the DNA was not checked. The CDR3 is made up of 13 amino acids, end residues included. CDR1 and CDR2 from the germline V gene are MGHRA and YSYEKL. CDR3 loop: CPSSQKGDSEQFL.

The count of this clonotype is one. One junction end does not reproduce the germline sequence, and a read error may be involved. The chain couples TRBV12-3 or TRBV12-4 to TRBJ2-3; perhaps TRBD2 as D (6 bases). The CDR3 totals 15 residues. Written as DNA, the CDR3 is TGTGCCAGCAGTCCCCGACTAGTGGGCACAGGTACGCAGTATTTT. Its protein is CASSPRLVGTGTQYF.

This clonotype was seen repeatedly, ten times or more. The CDR3 sequence: CASRSTSRGPQETQYF. The CDR3 nucleotides read TGTGCCAGCAGATCCACCTCGAGGGGGCCTCAAGAGACCCAGTACTTC. The chain carries TRBV28 and TRBJ2-5; 7 bases map to TRBD1. Per the germline V gene, CDR1 is MDHEN and CDR2 is SYDVKM. Germline trimming cut 6 bases from V and 2 bases from J; bases unmatched to any gene: 12. The CDR3 is 16 residues long.

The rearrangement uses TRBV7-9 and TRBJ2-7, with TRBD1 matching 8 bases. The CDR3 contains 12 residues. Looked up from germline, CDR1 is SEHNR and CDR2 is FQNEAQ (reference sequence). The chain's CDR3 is CANSQDRAEQYF. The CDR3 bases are TGTGCTAACAGCCAGGACAGGGCCGAGCAGTACTTC.

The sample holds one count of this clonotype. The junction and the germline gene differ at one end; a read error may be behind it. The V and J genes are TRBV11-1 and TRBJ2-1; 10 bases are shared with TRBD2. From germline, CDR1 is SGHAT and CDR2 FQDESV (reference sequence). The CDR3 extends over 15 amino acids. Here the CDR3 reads CTSSLGLAYYNEQFF. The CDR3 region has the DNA TGTACCAGTAGCTTGGGACTAGCGTACTACAACGAGCAGTTCTTC.

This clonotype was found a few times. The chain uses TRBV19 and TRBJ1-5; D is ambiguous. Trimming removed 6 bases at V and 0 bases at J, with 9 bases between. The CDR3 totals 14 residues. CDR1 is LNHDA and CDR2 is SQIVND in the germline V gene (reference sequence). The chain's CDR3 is CASSTKDSNQPQHF. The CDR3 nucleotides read TGTGCCAGTAGCACAAAGGATAGCAATCAGCCCCAGCATTTT.

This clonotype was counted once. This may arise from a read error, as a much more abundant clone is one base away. This CDR3 reads CSTREGGATEAFF. DNA for the CDR3: TGCAGTACTAGAGAAGGAGGGGCCACTGAAGCTTTCTTT. The chain recombines TRBV20-1 with TRBJ1-1; TRBD1 might be the D (5 bases). The V gene's germline CDR1 is DFQATT and CDR2 SNEGSKA (reference sequence). The CDR3 length is 13 residues.

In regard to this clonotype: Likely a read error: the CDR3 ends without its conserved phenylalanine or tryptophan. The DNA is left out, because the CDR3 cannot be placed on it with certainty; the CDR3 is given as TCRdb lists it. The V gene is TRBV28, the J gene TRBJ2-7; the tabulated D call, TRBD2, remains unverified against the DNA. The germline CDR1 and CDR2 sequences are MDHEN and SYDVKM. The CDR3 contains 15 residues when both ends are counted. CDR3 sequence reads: CASSSRTSGLYEQYI.

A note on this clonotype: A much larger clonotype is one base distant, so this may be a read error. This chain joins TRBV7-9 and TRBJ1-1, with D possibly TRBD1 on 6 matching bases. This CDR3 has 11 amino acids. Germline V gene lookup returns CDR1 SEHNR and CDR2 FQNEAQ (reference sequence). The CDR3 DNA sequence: TGTACCAGCAGCTCGGGACATCTGCCTTTCTTT. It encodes CTSSSGHLPFF.

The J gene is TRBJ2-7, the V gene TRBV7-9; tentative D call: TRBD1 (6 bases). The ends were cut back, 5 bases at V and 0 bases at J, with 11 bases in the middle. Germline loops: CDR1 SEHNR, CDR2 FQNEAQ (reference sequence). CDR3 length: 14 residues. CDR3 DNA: TGTGCCAGCAGCAAGGACAGCGACTCCTACGAGCAGTACTTC. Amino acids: CASSKDSDSYEQYF.

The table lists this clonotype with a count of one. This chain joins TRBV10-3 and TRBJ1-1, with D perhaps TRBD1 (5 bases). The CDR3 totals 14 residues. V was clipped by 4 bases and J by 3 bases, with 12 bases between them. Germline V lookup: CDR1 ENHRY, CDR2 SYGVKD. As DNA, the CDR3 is TGTGCCATCAGTGGGAATGTGGGGGACACTGAAGCTTTCTTT. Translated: CAISGNVGDTEAFF.

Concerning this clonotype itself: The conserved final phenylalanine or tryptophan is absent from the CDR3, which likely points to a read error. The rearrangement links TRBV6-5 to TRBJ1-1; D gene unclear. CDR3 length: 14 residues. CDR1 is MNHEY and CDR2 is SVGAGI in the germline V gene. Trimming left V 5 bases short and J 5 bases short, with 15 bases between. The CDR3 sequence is CASSLLGGQTEAFI. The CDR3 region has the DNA TGTGCCAGCAGTCTCCTGGGAGGGCAAACTGAAGCTTTCATC.

The CDR3 sequence: CSARRLAGRHEQYF. CDR3 sequence (DNA): TGCAGTGCTAGGAGACTAGCGGGACGACACGAGCAGTACTTC. The V call is TRBV20-1, the J call TRBJ2-7; TRBD2 matches at 11 bases. CDR1 and CDR2 from the germline V gene are DFQATT and SNEGSKA (reference sequence). The V and J ends lost 3 bases and 5 bases, in that order; junction bases with no gene match: 6. The CDR3 length is 14 residues.

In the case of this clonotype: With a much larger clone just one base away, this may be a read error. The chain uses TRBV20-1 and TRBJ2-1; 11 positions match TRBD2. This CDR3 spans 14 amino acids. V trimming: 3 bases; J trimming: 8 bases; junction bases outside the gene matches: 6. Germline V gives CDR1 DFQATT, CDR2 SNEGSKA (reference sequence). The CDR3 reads CSASVTSGSDEQFF. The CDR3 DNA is TGCAGTGCTAGCGTCACTAGCGGGAGCGATGAGCAGTTCTTC.